The clone carrying this T cell receptor beta chain was counted at least ten times. Its matching antigen is unknown. TCRdb analysed the PCR reads with MiXCR anew, one entry per CDR3 protein. The data contain over 85,000 distinct CDR3 sequences, roughly 25% of them singletons. These data come from a study of molecular identifiers for immune sequencing clone quantification. The naive CD8 libraries originated from between roughly 18,000 and 1,000,000 sorted cells and drew on 10%, 30% or 50% RNA. Study findings and constraints: Detection of one spiked Jurkat cell's TCR RNA reportedly worked in 1 million or so naive cells. The share of molecules held by clones above 20 RNA copies was over 99% in effector cells and under 1% in naive cells.

The sequence was obtained from a human donor in good health. Some libraries in this study had Jurkat cell RNA spiked in. The sequenced sample was naive CD8+ T cells from blood, with Jurkat cell RNA spiked in. This sample's subset: FACS-sorted CD8+CD4-CCR7+CD45RA+ naive T cells.

The CDR3: CASSHEGSQPQHF. Here the CDR3 DNA reads TGCGCCAGCAGCCATGAGGGAAGTCAGCCCCAGCATTTT. V usage is TRBV4-1 and J usage is TRBJ1-5; no clear D gene. Deletions cut 3 bases from V and 6 bases from J, with 9 bases between. The CDR3 extends over 13 amino acids. Germline CDR1 MGHRA, CDR2 YSYEKL.